This T cell receptor beta chain emerged from a study of cytomegalovirus exposure and HLA in healthy donors. As regards this clone: The same CDR3 arises from other DNA sequences in this sample as well.

PCR was performed using 60 Vbeta and 13 Jbeta primers. Only in-frame clones appear in the TCRdb table, and some are missing; sequencing was by immunoSEQ multiplex PCR. The sample records 100,000 to 150,000 clones, roughly 75% being singletons. V lost 2 bases and J lost 4, with 9 bases in between. CDR1 and CDR2 (germline): SEHNR, FQNEAQ (reference sequence). CDR3 length: 14 residues. Sequencing was done on a sample of PBMCs. The TCR was taken from a female donor in good health and CMV-seronegative. This rearrangement joins TRBV7-9 to TRBJ1-3, with a weak D call TRBD1 (6 bases). The CDR3 is CASSLNRAGNTIYF. The CDR3 coding sequence is TGTGCCAGCAGCTTAAACAGGGCAGGAAACACCATATATTTT.